The next 6 T cell receptor beta chains were all read from a single sample in a study of blood T cell repertoires in COVID-19. The assay was immunoSEQ multiplex PCR, and TCRdb's table has in-frame clones only and misses some. The table has some 400,000 clones, roughly 86% seen once; the top ten hold 2.3%. The sample consisted of peripheral blood. These receptors all come from an older woman with COVID-19, enrolled during active disease.

The rearrangement uses TRBV14 and TRBJ2-1, with D tentatively TRBD2 (6 bases). The germline CDR1 and CDR2 sequences are SGHDN and FVKESK. CDR3 length equals 16 residues. Trimming cost V 5 bases and J 7 bases, with 21 bases left between them. The DNA for the CDR3 is TGTGCCAGCAGCGCTCCCTGGGGGATCGGAGGGAATGAGCAGTTCTTC. Its protein is CASSAPWGIGGNEQFF.

The chain uses TRBV7-3 and TRBJ2-1, with a weak D call TRBD2 (6 bases). V was clipped by 1 base and J by 3 bases, with 10 bases between them. This CDR3 is 15 amino acids long. CDR1 is SGHTA and CDR2 is FQGTGA in the germline V gene. CDR3 protein: CASSLSSGFYNEQFF. The DNA for the CDR3 is TGTGCCAGCAGCTTAAGTAGCGGATTCTACAATGAGCAGTTCTTC.

The genes are TRBV3-1 (or the pseudogene TRBV3-2) and TRBJ1-2, with D tentatively TRBD1 (6 bases). CDR3 length equals 13 residues. CDR1 LGHDT and CDR2 YNNKEL come from the germline V gene (reference sequence). The V gene lost 5 bases and the J gene lost 4 bases, with 11 bases spanning the gap. This chain's CDR3 is CASSRQASYGYTF. The CDR3 nucleotides read TGTGCCAGCAGCAGACAGGCCTCCTATGGCTACACCTTC.

V gene TRBV2 combines with J gene TRBJ1-3, with D unresolved. V was trimmed by 5 bases and J by 0 bases, leaving 8 bases between them. This CDR3 is built from 14 residues. Germline-derived CDR1 and CDR2 are SNHLY and FYNNEI. DNA for the CDR3: TGTGCCAGCAGTCGACAAGTCTCTGGAAACACCATATATTTT. It yields the protein CASSRQVSGNTIYF.

The V and J genes are TRBV7-9 and TRBJ2-1, with 14 bases that match TRBD2. Trimming cost V 6 bases and J 15 bases; bases outside gene matches: 7. The CDR3 covers 13 residues. Looked up from germline, CDR1 is SEHNR and CDR2 is FQNEAQ (reference sequence). CDR3 sequence (DNA): TGTGCCAGCAGGCTTGGGACTAGCGGGGGAACGTTCTTC. Translation gives CASRLGTSGGTFF. Complete variable domain (other parts from reference TRBV7-9 and TRBJ2-1): DTGVSQNPRHKITKRGQNVTFRCDPISEHNRLYWYRQTLGQGPEFLTYFQNEAQLEKSRLLSDRFSAERPKGSFSTLEIQRTEQGDSAMYLCASRLGTSGGTFFGPGTRLTVL.

This clone has only one observation. The genes are TRBV19 and TRBJ2-7; 11 bases fit TRBD2. Germline V gene lookup returns CDR1 LNHDA and CDR2 SQIVND (reference sequence). J gave up 1 base and V 4 bases, and 3 bases lay outside the gene matches. The CDR3 sequence is 15 residues long. The CDR3 nucleotides are TGTGCCAGTAGTAACGGACTAGCGGGTTCCTACGAGCAGTACTTC. It codes for CASSNGLAGSYEQYF.